This T cell receptor (beta chain) was retrieved from a study of CD8+CD57+ T cells in acquired aplastic anemia. TCR beta VDJ and CDR3 profiling used genomic DNA as template. TCRdb reprocessed the reads with MiXCR, giving one entry per CDR3 protein. The table lists some 140,000 distinct CDR3 sequences, about 54% of them singletons. Before being chosen for sequencing, patients had shown CD8+CD57+ cell expansion by flow cytometry. V lost 4 bases and J lost 4; bases outside the gene matches: 3. The germline V gene has CDR1 LNHNV and CDR2 YYDKDF (reference sequence). The CDR3 is 14 residues long. Sample: sorted CD4+, CD8+, or CD8+CD57+ T cells (not recorded which) from PBMCs. J is TRBJ2-5 and V is TRBV15; 10 bases map to TRBD1. The receptor comes from a human donor with aplastic anemia. The CDR3: CATSTRTGGETQYF. The DNA for the CDR3 is TGTGCCACCAGCACAAGGACAGGGGGAGAGACCCAGTACTTC.